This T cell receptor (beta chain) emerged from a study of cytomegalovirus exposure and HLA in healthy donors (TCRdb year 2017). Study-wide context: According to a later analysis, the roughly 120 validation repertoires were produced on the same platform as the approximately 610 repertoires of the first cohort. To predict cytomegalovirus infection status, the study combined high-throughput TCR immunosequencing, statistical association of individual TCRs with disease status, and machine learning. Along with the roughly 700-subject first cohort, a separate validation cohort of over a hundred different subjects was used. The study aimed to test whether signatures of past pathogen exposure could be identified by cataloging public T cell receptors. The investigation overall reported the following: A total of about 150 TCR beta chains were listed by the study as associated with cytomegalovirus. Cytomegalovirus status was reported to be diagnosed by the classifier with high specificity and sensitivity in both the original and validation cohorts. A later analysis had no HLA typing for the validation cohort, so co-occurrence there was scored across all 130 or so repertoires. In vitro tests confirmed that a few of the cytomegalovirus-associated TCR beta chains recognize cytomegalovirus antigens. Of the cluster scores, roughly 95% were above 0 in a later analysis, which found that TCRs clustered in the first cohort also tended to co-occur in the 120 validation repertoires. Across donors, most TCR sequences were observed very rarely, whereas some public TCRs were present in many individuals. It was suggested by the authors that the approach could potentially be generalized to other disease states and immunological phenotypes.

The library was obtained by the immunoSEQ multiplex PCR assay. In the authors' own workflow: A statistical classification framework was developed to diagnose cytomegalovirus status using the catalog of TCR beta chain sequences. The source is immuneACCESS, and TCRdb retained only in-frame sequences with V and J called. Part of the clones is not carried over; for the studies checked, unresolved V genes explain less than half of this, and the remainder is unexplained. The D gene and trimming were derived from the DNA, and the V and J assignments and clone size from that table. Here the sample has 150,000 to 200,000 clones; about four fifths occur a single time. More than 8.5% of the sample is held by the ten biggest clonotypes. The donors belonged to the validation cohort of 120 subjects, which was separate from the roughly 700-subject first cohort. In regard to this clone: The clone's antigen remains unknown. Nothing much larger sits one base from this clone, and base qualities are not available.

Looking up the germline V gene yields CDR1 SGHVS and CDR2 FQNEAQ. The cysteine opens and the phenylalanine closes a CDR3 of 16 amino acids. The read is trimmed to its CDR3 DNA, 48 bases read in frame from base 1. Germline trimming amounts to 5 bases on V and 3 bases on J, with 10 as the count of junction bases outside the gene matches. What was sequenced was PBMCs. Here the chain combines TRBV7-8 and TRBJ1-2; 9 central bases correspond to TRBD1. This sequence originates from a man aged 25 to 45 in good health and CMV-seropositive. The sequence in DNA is TGTGCCAGCAGCCACCTCGTGGGACAGGGAGACTATGGCTACACCTTC. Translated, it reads CASSHLVGQGDYGYTF.